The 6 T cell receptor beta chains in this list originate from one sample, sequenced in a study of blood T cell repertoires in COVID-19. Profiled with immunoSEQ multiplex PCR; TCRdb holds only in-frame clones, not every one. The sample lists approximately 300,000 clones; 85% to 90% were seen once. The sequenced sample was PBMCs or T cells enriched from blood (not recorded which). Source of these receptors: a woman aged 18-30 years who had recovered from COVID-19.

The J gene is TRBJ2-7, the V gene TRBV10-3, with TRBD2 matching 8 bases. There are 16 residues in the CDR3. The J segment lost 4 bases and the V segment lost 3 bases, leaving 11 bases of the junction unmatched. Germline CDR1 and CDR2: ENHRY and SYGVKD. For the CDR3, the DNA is TGTGCCATCAGTGACTACGGAGGGGCTAGCGGGTACGAGCAGTACTTC. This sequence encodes CAISDYGGASGYEQYF.

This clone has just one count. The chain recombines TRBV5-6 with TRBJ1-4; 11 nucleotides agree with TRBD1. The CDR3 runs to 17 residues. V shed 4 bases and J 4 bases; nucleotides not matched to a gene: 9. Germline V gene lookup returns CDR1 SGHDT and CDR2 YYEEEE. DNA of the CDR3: TGTGCCAGCAGCCTCCGGACAGGGGGCGGCGGTAATGAAAAACTGTTTTTT. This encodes CASSLRTGGGGNEKLFF.

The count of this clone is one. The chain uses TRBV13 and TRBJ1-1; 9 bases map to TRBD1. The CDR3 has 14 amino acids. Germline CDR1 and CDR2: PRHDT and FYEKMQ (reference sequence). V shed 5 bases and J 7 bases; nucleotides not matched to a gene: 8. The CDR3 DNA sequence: TGTGCCAGCAGCGGAGGACAGGGGTTCGGTGAAGCTTTCTTT. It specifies CASSGGQGFGEAFF.

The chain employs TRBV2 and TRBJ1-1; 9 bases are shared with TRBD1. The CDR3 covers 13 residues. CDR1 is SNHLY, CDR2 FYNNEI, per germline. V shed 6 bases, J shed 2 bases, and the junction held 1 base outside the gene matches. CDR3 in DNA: TGTGCCAGCAGGGACAGGGGCAACACTGAAGCTTTCTTT. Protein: CASRDRGNTEAFF.

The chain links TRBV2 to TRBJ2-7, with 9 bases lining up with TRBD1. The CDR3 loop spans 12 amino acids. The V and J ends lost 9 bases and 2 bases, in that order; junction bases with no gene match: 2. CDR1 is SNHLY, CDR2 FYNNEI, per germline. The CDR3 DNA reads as TGTGCCAGAGGGGACAGGGCCTACGAGCAGTACTTC. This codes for CARGDRAYEQYF.

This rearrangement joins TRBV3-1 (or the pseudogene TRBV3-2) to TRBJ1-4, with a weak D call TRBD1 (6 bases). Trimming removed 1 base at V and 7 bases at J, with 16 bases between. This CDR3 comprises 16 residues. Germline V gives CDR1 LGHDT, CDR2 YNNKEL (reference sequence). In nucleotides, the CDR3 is TGTGCCAGCAGCCAAGTGTCACAGGGAAGGGGTGAAAAACTGTTTTTT. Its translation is CASSQVSQGRGEKLFF.